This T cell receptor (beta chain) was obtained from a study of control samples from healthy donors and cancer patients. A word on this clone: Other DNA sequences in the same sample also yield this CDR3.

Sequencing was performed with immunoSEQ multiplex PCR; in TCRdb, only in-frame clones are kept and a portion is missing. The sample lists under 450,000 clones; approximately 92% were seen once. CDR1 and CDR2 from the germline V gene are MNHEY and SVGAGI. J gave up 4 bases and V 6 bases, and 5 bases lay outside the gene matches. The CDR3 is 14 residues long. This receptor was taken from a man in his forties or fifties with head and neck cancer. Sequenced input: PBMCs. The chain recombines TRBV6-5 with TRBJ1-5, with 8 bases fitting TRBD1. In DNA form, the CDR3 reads TGTGCCAGCAGCCCCGGGACAGGAAATCAGCCCCAGCATTTT. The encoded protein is CASSPGTGNQPQHF.